A selection of T cell receptor beta chains follows, all from one sample in a study of blood T cell repertoires in COVID-19. TCRdb's table, derived via immunoSEQ multiplex PCR, lists solely in-frame clones and lacks some. The data show some 150,000 clones, about 92% seen once. The source material was peripheral blood. The receptors originated from a human donor in a cohort sampled during active COVID-19. Each CDR3 is given with its conserved first and last residue. The D gene is left open where the match is weak. Clone size is given for some rows only: seen once, a few or many times, or a class if the clone is expanded.

j_call v_call d_call clone_size cdr3_nt cdr3_aa
TRBJ2-2 TRBV6-4 . . TGTGCCAGCAGTGTAGCAGTCGGGGTAGCTCGGGAGCTGTTTTTT CASSVAVGVARELFF
TRBJ1-2 TRBV2 TRBD1 once TGTGCCAGCAGTGGATCCAGGGGGGCTAACTATGGCTACACCTTC CASSGSRGANYGYTF
TRBJ2-1 TRBV5-1 TRBD2 . TGCGCCAGCAGCTTGGGATATAGCGGGGTTTCCTACAATGAGCAGTTCTTC CASSLGYSGVSYNEQFF
TRBJ2-7 TRBV29-1 . . TGCAGCGTTGAAGTCACCTACGAGCAGTACTTC CSVEVTYEQYF
TRBJ2-1 TRBV7-3 . . TGTGCCAGCAGCGCCCCGGGAAATGAGCAGTTCTTC CASSAPGNEQFF
TRBJ2-5 TRBV5-1 TRBD2 . TGCGCCAGCGGCCTTCTGCGGGGGACTGGGGAGACCCAGTACTTC CASGLLRGTGETQYF
TRBJ2-1 TRBV2 . . TGTGCCAGCAGTGAAGCGCTTCAAGGGGATTCGGTAGGTCCGTCCTACAATGAGCAGTTCTTC CASSEALQGDSVGPSYNEQFF
TRBJ1-5 TRBV21-1 . once TGTGCCAGCAGCCCGACAGAGAATCAGCCCCAGCATTTT CASSPTENQPQHF
TRBJ1-5 TRBV18 . . TGTGCCAGCTCAAGATCGGACGGGGGGAATCAGCCCCAGCATTTT CASSRSDGGNQPQHF
TRBJ2-2 TRBV5-6 TRBD1 . TGTGCCAGCAGCCAGACGGGGACAGGGGGTGTCGGGGAGCTGTTTTTT CASSQTGTGGVGELFF
TRBJ2-7 TRBV27 TRBD2 . TGTGCCAGCAGTTTAGCGGGGGGCCTCTACGAGCAGTACTTC CASSLAGGLYEQYF
TRBJ1-5 TRBV27 TRBD1 . TGTGCCAGCAGTCACAGGGGACGGACTGGCTATAGCAATCAGCCCCAGCATTTT CASSHRGRTGYSNQPQHF
TRBJ2-2 TRBV5-1 TRBD2 . TGCGCCAGCAGCTTACTAGCGGGGGGCACCGGGGAGCTGTTTTTT CASSLLAGGTGELFF
TRBJ1-3 TRBV20-1 . . TGCAGTGCTAGTATCCAGGGTGGAAACACCATATATTTT CSASIQGGNTIYF
TRBJ1-5 TRBV5-5 . . TGTGCCAGCAGCTTGCTTAGCGGCCACCAGCCCCAGCATTTT CASSLLSGHQPQHF
TRBJ2-7 TRBV4-3 . . TGCGCCAGCAGCCAAGACAGGGCTGTCAAGCAGTACTTC CASSQDRAVKQYF
TRBJ1-2 TRBV9 . . TGTGCCAGCAGCTCCCCCAGGGGCGACTATGGCTACACCTTC CASSSPRGDYGYTF
TRBJ1-1 TRBV9 TRBD1 . TGTGCCAGCAGCGCCGGGACAGCTCAGTTCTTT CASSAGTAQFF
TRBJ2-5 TRBV18 TRBD1 . TGTGCCAGCTCACCTACTACAGGGGGCCGTGAGACCCAGTACTTC CASSPTTGGRETQYF
TRBJ2-2 TRBV7-9 . . TGTGCCAGCAGCAAACGATCGGGGGGCACGAACACCGGGGAGCTGTTTTTT CASSKRSGGTNTGELFF
TRBJ2-7 TRBV5-8 TRBD1 . TGTGCCAGCAGCGCCCGGACAGGTCGGCCAATCTACGAGCAGTACTTC CASSARTGRPIYEQYF
TRBJ1-6 TRBV5-1 . once TGCGCCAGCAGCTTGGCCGAGGGTTTTAATTCACCCCTCCACTTT CASSLAEGFNSPLHF
TRBJ1-1 TRBV5-4 TRBD1 . TGTGCCAGCAGCCTCTCCGGGACAGGGTTGACTGAAGCTTTCTTT CASSLSGTGLTEAFF
TRBJ1-2 TRBV4-3 . . TGCGCCAGCAGCCAAGACACAGGGAACAGTGGCTACACCTTC CASSQDTGNSGYTF
TRBJ1-1 TRBV6-1 . . TGTGCCAGCAGTGAGAGGGGGAGGGACACTGAAGCTTTCTTT CASSERGRDTEAFF
TRBJ1-2 TRBV4-2 . . TGTGCCAGCAGCCAAGATTTCGCGACGGCGGTACGAACCTTC CASSQDFATAVRTF
TRBJ2-7 TRBV6-5 TRBD2 . TGTGCCAGCAGTTACTTACGGCGGGGGACTGTCGAGCAGTACTTC CASSYLRRGTVEQYF
TRBJ2-7 TRBV29-1 . . TGCAGCGTTGAATTTACAGGGAAGGGGGAGCAGTACTTC CSVEFTGKGEQYF
TRBJ1-2 TRBV2 TRBD1 . TGTGCCAGCACCCAACAGGGACAGGCACACTATGGCTACACCTTC CASTQQGQAHYGYTF
TRBJ2-1 TRBV7-2 TRBD2 . TGTGCCAGCAGCCTGGGACTAGCGGATTCGCAGTTCTTC CASSLGLADSQFF
TRBJ1-1 TRBV11-2 TRBD1 . TGTGCCAGCAGCTTAGATCCGACAGGGACGAACACTGAAGCTTTCTTT CASSLDPTGTNTEAFF
TRBJ2-4 TRBV7-8 . . TGTGCCAGCAGCCCCTTTCGCGGATTGACTTTAGCCAAAAACATTCAGTACTTC CASSPFRGLTLAKNIQYF
TRBJ1-3 TRBV6-5 TRBD1 . TGTGCCAGCAGTATGACAGGGCCCATAAGAAACACCATATATTTT CASSMTGPIRNTIYF
TRBJ2-5 TRBV5-8 TRBD1 . TGTGCCAGCAGCCGCACAGGGGTAGTAGAGACCCAGTACTTC CASSRTGVVETQYF
TRBJ1-1 TRBV4-1 . . TGCGCCAGCAGCCAAGAGAGGAGGCAGAACACTGAAGCTTTCTTT CASSQERRQNTEAFF
TRBJ2-5 TRBV7-3 . . TGTGCCAGCAGTGTCTCAGGGAGGGAGACCCAGTACTTC CASSVSGRETQYF
TRBJ2-7 TRBV30 TRBD1 . TGTGCCTGGCGCCCCCGGACAGGAGCATTCCGTTACTACGAGCAGTACTTC CAWRPRTGAFRYYEQYF
TRBJ1-6 TRBV13 . . TGTGCCAGCAGCTTAGTGGACACCCACCTCCACTTT CASSLVDTHLHF
TRBJ2-1 TRBV5-4 TRBD1 . TGTGCCAGCAGCCTTGACAGGGAAGTGAATGAGCAGTTCTTC CASSLDREVNEQFF
TRBJ1-5 TRBV7-3 . . TGTGCCAGCAGCTTAGTCGTCAATCAGCCCCAGCATTTT CASSLVVNQPQHF
TRBJ2-7 TRBV15 TRBD1 . TGTGCCACCAGCCGGGACAGGAGCTCCTACGAGCAGTACTTC CATSRDRSSYEQYF
TRBJ2-7 TRBV13 TRBD1 . TGTGCCAGCAGCCCCCTGGGACAGGGAACCTACGAGCAGTACTTC CASSPLGQGTYEQYF
TRBJ2-1 TRBV7-8 TRBD2 . TGTGCCAGCAGCGCGACTAGCGGCCACTACAATGAGCAGTTCTTC CASSATSGHYNEQFF
TRBJ2-7 TRBV6-6 TRBD1 . TGTGCCAGCAGCCGGGACAGGGAGTACGAGCAGTACTTC CASSRDREYEQYF
TRBJ1-4 TRBV4-2 TRBD1 . TGTGCCAGCAGCCAAGCCCCCCTCGACAGGGGGGTCGAAAAACTGTTTTTT CASSQAPLDRGVEKLFF
TRBJ2-7 TRBV6-2/TRBV6-3 TRBD2 . TGTGCCAGCAGTTACTCTGGCGGGGGACCCCTCTACGAGCAGTACTTC CASSYSGGGPLYEQYF
TRBJ1-1 TRBV29-1 . . TGCAGCGGGGAGGGGGAAACTGAAGCTTTCTTT CSGEGETEAFF
TRBJ2-3 TRBV10-3 TRBD2 . TGTGCCATCAGTCTAGCGGGGGGCGCGGCAGATACGCAGTATTTT CAISLAGGAADTQYF
TRBJ1-1 TRBV5-5 . once TGTGCCAGCAGCCAGTTGAGGGCGAACACTGAAGCTTTCTTT CASSQLRANTEAFF
TRBJ2-7 TRBV5-1 TRBD1 . TGCGCCAGCAGCCCTCGGACAGGGAGGCCCTACGAGCAGTACTTC CASSPRTGRPYEQYF
TRBJ2-3 TRBV7-3 . . TGTGCCAGCAGCCCCCCGGGAATAGATACGCAGTATTTT CASSPPGIDTQYF
TRBJ2-4 TRBV6-2/TRBV6-3 . . TGTGCCAGCAGTACACATCAGGGGATAGCCAAAAACATTCAGTACTTC CASSTHQGIAKNIQYF
TRBJ1-1 TRBV6-5 TRBD1 . TGTGCCAGCAGTCGCGACAGGGACACTGAAGCTTTCTTT CASSRDRDTEAFF
TRBJ2-2 TRBV5-1 TRBD1 . TGCGCCAGCAGCTTGGAACAGGGGAGGGAGCTGTTTTTT CASSLEQGRELFF
TRBJ1-1 TRBV11-2 . few TGTGCCAGCAGTCAACAGGGTGCCACCACTGAAGCTTTCTTT CASSQQGATTEAFF
TRBJ2-7 TRBV10-3 TRBD2 . TGTGCCATCAGTGAGTCCGGCGGGGGCTACGAGCAGTACTTC CAISESGGGYEQYF
TRBJ1-2 TRBV18 TRBD1 . TGTGCCAGCTCCCCTTGGGACAGCTATGGCTACACCTTC CASSPWDSYGYTF
TRBJ2-7 TRBV5-1 . . TGCGCCAGCAGCTTCAGGGTAGCCTACGAGCAGTACTTC CASSFRVAYEQYF